The next 15 T cell receptor beta chains were all read from a single sample in a study of cytomegalovirus exposure and HLA in healthy donors. PCR was performed using 60 Vbeta and 13 Jbeta primers. Sequenced by immunoSEQ multiplex PCR; TCRdb stores in-frame clones only, minus some. The repertoire includes about 120,000 clones, approximately 70% of them detected once, and about 9% sits in the top ten. Sequenced input: PBMCs. Receptors were obtained from a man aged 25 to 40 in good health and CMV-seropositive.

The V gene is TRBV11-3, the J gene TRBJ2-4; 12 bases are shared with TRBD2. Looked up from germline, CDR1 is SGHNT and CDR2 is YENEEA. The CDR3 loop spans 16 amino acids. With 1 base clipped from V and 10 bases from J, the junction kept 8 bases outside the gene matches. The CDR3 is CASSLGLAGDLKIQYF. The CDR3 DNA reads TGTGCCAGCAGCTTAGGACTAGCGGGAGATTTAAAGATTCAGTACTTC.

The chain is built from TRBV2 and TRBJ1-1; a weak D match, TRBD1 (5 bases). V lost 6 bases, J lost 5 bases, and 10 bases lay in between. The CDR3 runs to 12 residues. Germline loops: CDR1 SNHLY, CDR2 FYNNEI. The CDR3 sequence is CASRGLGTEAFF. CDR3 DNA: TGTGCCAGCAGGGGACTGGGGACTGAAGCTTTCTTT.

The chain couples TRBV29-1 to TRBJ1-2; D possibly corresponds to TRBD1 (5 bases). V was shortened by 4 bases and J by 8 bases, with 14 bases between the two germline ends. Germline loops: CDR1 SQVTM, CDR2 ANQGSEA. The CDR3 length is 12 residues. The DNA of the CDR3 is TGCAGCGTTGTTAGGCAGGGCGAGGGCTACACCTTC. The encoded protein is CSVVRQGEGYTF.

This chain uses TRBV2 with TRBJ1-1, with a tentative D call TRBD1 (6 bases). The CDR3 has 14 amino acids. The V end lost 2 bases, the J end lost 1 base, and 8 bases lay between the germline ends. Germline assignment: CDR1 SNHLY and CDR2 FYNNEI. This chain's CDR3 is CASSERTANTEAFF. The CDR3, as DNA: TGTGCCAGCAGTGAACGGACAGCGAACACTGAAGCTTTCTTT.

The rearrangement links TRBV5-4 to TRBJ1-6; D remains unclear. Germline assignment: CDR1 SGHNT and CDR2 YYREEE (reference sequence). V lost 0 bases to trimming and J lost 6 bases, with 16 bases between them. The CDR3 runs 17 residues. The CDR3 DNA sequence: TGTGCCAGCAGCTTGGGCGGGGAATATGGGTTTAATTCACCCCTCCACTTT. Its protein is CASSLGGEYGFNSPLHF.

The CDR3 DNA reads TGTGCCTCTAAAAAAGCGGCAGGGAACACTGAAGCTTTCTTT. Its translation is CASKKAAGNTEAFF. The chain uses TRBV7-2 and TRBJ1-1; D gene ambiguous. The V gene lost 11 bases and the J gene lost 1 base, with 17 bases spanning the gap. Germline values: CDR1 SGHTA, CDR2 FQGNSA. The CDR3 totals 14 residues.

The genes are TRBV9 and TRBJ2-2; TRBD2 matches at 10 bases. Trimming cost V 0 bases and J 6 bases; bases outside gene matches: 11. The CDR3 is 18 amino acids. Germline lookup yields CDR1 SGDLS and CDR2 YYNGEE. CDR3 sequence (DNA): TGTGCCAGCAGCGTAGCCACACCTCTAGCGGGGGCGGCCGGGGAGCTGTTTTTT. Its protein is CASSVATPLAGAAGELFF.

This clone was detected only once. The V call is TRBV7-2, the J call TRBJ2-1; D might be TRBD1 (5 bases). Germline V lookup: CDR1 SGHTA, CDR2 FQGNSA. This CDR3 is 14 amino acids long. V lost 7 bases and J 8 bases, leaving 18 bases between the germline ends. As DNA, the CDR3 is TGTGCCAGCAAGTGGGCAACAGGAATCCATGAGCAGTTCTTC. It translates to CASKWATGIHEQFF.

The J gene is TRBJ1-1, the V gene TRBV11-2; maybe TRBD1 (5 bases). V was shortened by 5 bases and J by 4 bases, with 11 bases between the two germline ends. CDR1 is SGHAT and CDR2 is FQNNGV in the germline V gene. This CDR3 is built from 13 residues. The CDR3 nucleotides are TGTGCCAGCAGCCGTGGCAGGGTCACTGAAGCTTTCTTT. Translation gives CASSRGRVTEAFF. Supplemented by reference TRBV11-2 and TRBJ1-1, the full variable domain reads EAGVAQSPRYKIIEKRQSVAFWCNPISGHATLYWYQQILGQGPKLLIQFQNNGVVDDSQLPKDRFSAERLKGVDSTLKIQPAKLEDSAVYLCASSRGRVTEAFFGQGTRLTVV.

This rearrangement joins TRBV11-3 to TRBJ1-1; 7 positions agree with TRBD1. The trim removed 5 bases at V and 4 bases at J, leaving 7 bases unmatched. Germline CDR1 is SGHNT and CDR2 is YENEEA. The CDR3 totals 14 residues. In DNA, the CDR3 is TGTGCCAGCAGCCCAGGACAGGCGTCCACTGAAGCTTTCTTT. Translating it yields CASSPGQASTEAFF. Supplemented by reference TRBV11-3 and TRBJ1-1, the full variable domain reads EAGVVQSPRYKIIEKKQPVAFWCNPISGHNTLYWYLQNLGQGPELLIRYENEEAVDDSQLPKDRFSAERLKGVDSTLKIQPAELGDSAVYLCASSPGQASTEAFFGQGTRLTVV.

The genes are TRBV4-2 and TRBJ2-7; 7 bases are a match to TRBD1. Trimming took 4 bases from V and 4 from J; bases not matched to a gene: 4. This CDR3 is built from 13 residues. CDR1 is LGHNA, CDR2 YNFKEQ, per germline. CDR3 DNA sequence: TGTGCCAGCAGCCCCGGGACAGATTACGAGCAGTACTTC. It codes for CASSPGTDYEQYF.

This clone was counted a few times. The rearrangement joins TRBV4-3 to TRBJ2-3; 8 nucleotides match TRBD2. The V gene's germline CDR1 is LGHNA and CDR2 YSLEER. V trimming: 0 bases; J trimming: 3 bases; junction bases outside the gene matches: 11. The CDR3 covers 18 residues. The CDR3 sequence: CASSQDGGLAGVTDTQYF. In nucleotides, the CDR3 is TGCGCCAGCAGCCAAGATGGCGGCCTAGCGGGTGTGACAGATACGCAGTATTTT.

The rearrangement joins TRBV27 to TRBJ1-3; TRBD1 matches at 8 bases. This CDR3 spans 17 amino acids. Germline loops: CDR1 MNHEY, CDR2 SMNVEV (reference sequence). The junction had 12 bases not matched to a gene; V was cut back by 7 bases and J by 1 base. The DNA for the CDR3 is TGTGCCAGCATAAAAGAACGCGGACAGGGTTCTGGAAACACCATATATTTT. Its translation is CASIKERGQGSGNTIYF.

The chain is built from TRBV18 and TRBJ1-6; 11 nucleotides match TRBD1. The germline V gene encodes CDR1 KGHSH and CDR2 LQKENI. V dropped 2 bases and J dropped 7; count of bases not matched to a gene: 1. The CDR3 has 15 amino acids. CDR3 bases: TGTGCCAGCTCACCAAGGACAGGGGGCAATTCACCCCTCCACTTT. It codes for CASSPRTGGNSPLHF.

The chain employs TRBV29-1 and TRBJ2-5, with D hard to call. The germline V gene has CDR1 SQVTM and CDR2 ANQGSEA. This CDR3 spans 10 amino acids. With 4 bases removed from V and 5 bases from J, the gap between germline ends came to 5 bases. The DNA for the CDR3 is TGCAGCGTTGTCCGTGAGACCCAGTACTTC. This gives the protein CSVVRETQYF.